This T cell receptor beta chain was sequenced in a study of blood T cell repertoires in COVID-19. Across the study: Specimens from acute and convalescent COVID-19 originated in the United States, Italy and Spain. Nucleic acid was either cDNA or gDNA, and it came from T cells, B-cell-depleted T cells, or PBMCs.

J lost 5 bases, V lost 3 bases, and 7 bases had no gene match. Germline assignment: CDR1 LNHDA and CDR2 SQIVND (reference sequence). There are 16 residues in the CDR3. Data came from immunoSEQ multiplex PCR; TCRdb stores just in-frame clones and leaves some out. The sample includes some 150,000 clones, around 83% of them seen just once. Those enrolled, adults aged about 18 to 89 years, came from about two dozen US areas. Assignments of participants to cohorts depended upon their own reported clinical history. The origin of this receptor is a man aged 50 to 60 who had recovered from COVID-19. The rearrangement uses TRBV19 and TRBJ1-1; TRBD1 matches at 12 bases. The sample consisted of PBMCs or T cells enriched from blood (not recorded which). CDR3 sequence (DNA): TGTGCCAGTAGTATGGGACAGGGGGCGCGGTGGACTGAAGCTTTCTTT. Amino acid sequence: CASSMGQGARWTEAFF.